This T cell receptor (beta chain) comes out of a study of blood T cell repertoires in COVID-19. Looking at the study overall: Collection of acute and convalescent COVID-19 samples took place in the United States, Italy and Spain. PBMCs, B-cell-depleted T cells, or T cells were the source of the cDNA or gDNA that made up the material.

CDR3 length: 13 residues. Looked up from germline, CDR1 is GTSNPN and CDR2 is SVGIG (reference sequence). V lost 3 bases and J 0 bases, leaving 8 bases between the germline ends. Original data processing: Amplification of reference gene primers provided the estimated nucleated cell counts. Clones were sequenced by immunoSEQ multiplex PCR, and TCRdb holds only the in-frame ones, with some missing. V, J and clone size were drawn from that table, and D and trimming were deduced from the DNA. Here the sample spans more than 150,000 clones, around 87% being singletons. J is TRBJ1-1 and V is TRBV30; D is unresolved. Sequencing was performed on peripheral blood. The clonotype originates from a man aged 35-49 years with active or convalescent COVID-19. CDR3 nucleotides: TGTGCCTGGAGGGGCCGGTTGAACACTGAAGCTTTCTTT. This sequence encodes CAWRGRLNTEAFF.